The 9 T cell receptor beta chains listed next were all sequenced from one sample in a study of naive and memory T cell subsets. The beta constant-region primer was an equimolar mix of two oligonucleotides covering TRBC1 and TRBC2. Nested alpha and beta constant-region primers with the SP2 primer drove four PCR rounds on ligated cDNA. Using its own MiXCR run on the UMI-ligation and nested PCR reads, TCRdb lists one record per CDR3 protein. Found here are some 83,000 distinct CDR3 sequences, about 9.9% of them singletons; the top ten hold over 0.95%. Sequenced material: naive CD8+ T cells from blood. The receptors originated from a human donor in good health.

This clonotype was picked up a small number of times. The chain uses TRBV29-1 and TRBJ2-5, with 8 bases matching TRBD2. From germline, CDR1 is SQVTM and CDR2 ANQGSEA. V shed 7 bases and J 3 bases; nucleotides not matched to a gene: 25. The CDR3 covers 19 residues. CDR3 coding DNA: TGCAGCGCGGATACGGGGCGGGAGGCCAGGCTTACTAGGGAAGAGACCCAGTACTTC. This translates into CSADTGREARLTREETQYF.

The table lists this clonotype with a few counts. The chain carries TRBV2 and TRBJ2-2, with 12 bases that match TRBD2. Germline loops: CDR1 SNHLY, CDR2 FYNNEI. The CDR3 length is 18 residues. The V segment lost 3 bases and the J segment 4 bases; nucleotides outside the gene matches: 9. The CDR3 sequence is CASSETRLAGVGTGELFF. The CDR3, as DNA: TGTGCCAGCAGTGAGACTCGACTAGCGGGAGTGGGCACCGGGGAGCTGTTTTTT.

The CDR3 loop reads CATSGDRGLNQPQHF. The CDR3 region has the DNA TGTGCCACCAGCGGGGACAGGGGGCTCAATCAGCCCCAGCATTTT. The V and J genes are TRBV15 and TRBJ1-5, with 12 bases lining up with TRBD1. The germline V gene encodes CDR1 LNHNV and CDR2 YYDKDF (reference sequence). With V trimmed by 5 bases and J by 3 bases, 2 bases remained unmatched. The CDR3 has 15 amino acids. Using reference TRBV15 and TRBJ1-5 for the parts outside the CDR3, the full variable domain is DAMVIQNPRYQVTQFGKPVTLSCSQTLNHNVMYWYQQKSSQAPKLLFHYYDKDFNNEADTPDNFQSRRPNTSFCFLDIRSPGLGDTAMYLCATSGDRGLNQPQHFGDGTRLSIL.

At least ten counts were recorded for this clonotype. The J gene is TRBJ2-7, the V gene TRBV29-1; 7 bases fit TRBD2. The CDR3 runs 11 residues. Per germline, CDR1 SQVTM and CDR2 ANQGSEA. The CDR3 region is CGGGSTYEQYF. The CDR3 nucleotides read TGCGGGGGGGGTAGTACCTACGAGCAGTACTTC.

This clonotype was detected a few times. The rearrangement uses TRBV6-2 or TRBV6-3 and TRBJ2-1; 7 bases align to TRBD2. Germline CDR1 reads MNHEY; CDR2 reads SVGEGT. V shed 4 bases, J shed 8 bases, and the junction held 2 bases outside the gene matches. The CDR3 is made up of 12 amino acids. DNA for the CDR3: TGTGCCAGCAGTTCGACTAGCCATGAGCAGTTCTTC. Protein sequence: CASSSTSHEQFF.

The genes are TRBV12-3 or TRBV12-4 and TRBJ1-4; D may be TRBD1 (5 bases). CDR3 size: 13 residues. Trimming cost V 8 bases and J 8 bases, with 15 bases left between them. The CDR3 nucleotides read TGTGCCAGCCTCTCCGTAGGGGTGGAAAAACTGTTTTTT. Encoded protein: CASLSVGVEKLFF.

This clonotype was recorded at least ten times. V usage is TRBV7-9 and J usage is TRBJ1-5, with a tentative D call TRBD1 (5 bases). The CDR3 runs to 14 residues. The V and J ends lost 0 bases and 7 bases respectively, with 10 bases between them. Germline V gene sequence: CDR1 SEHNR, CDR2 FQNEAQ (reference sequence). The CDR3 here is CASSLAGGRQPQHF. The DNA for the CDR3 is TGTGCCAGCAGCTTAGCGGGGGGTAGACAGCCCCAGCATTTT.

V usage is TRBV9 and J usage is TRBJ2-1; perhaps TRBD1 as D (5 bases). V lost 0 bases, J lost 7 bases, and 8 bases lay in between. CDR1 and CDR2 from the germline V gene are SGDLS and YYNGEE. The CDR3 has 13 amino acids. Here the CDR3 DNA reads TGTGCCAGCAGCGTAGGTAGGGGTAATGAGCAGTTCTTC. It codes for CASSVGRGNEQFF.

The table lists this clonotype with a few counts. The chain employs TRBV10-1 and TRBJ1-2; a weak D match, TRBD1 (6 bases). The CDR3 spans 13 residues. V shed 4 bases and J shed 4 bases, with 10 bases lying between them. The germline V gene encodes CDR1 WNHNN and CDR2 SYGVQD (reference sequence). This chain's CDR3 is CASSVTGSYGYTF. CDR3 sequence (DNA): TGCGCCAGCAGTGTCACAGGGAGCTATGGCTACACCTTC.